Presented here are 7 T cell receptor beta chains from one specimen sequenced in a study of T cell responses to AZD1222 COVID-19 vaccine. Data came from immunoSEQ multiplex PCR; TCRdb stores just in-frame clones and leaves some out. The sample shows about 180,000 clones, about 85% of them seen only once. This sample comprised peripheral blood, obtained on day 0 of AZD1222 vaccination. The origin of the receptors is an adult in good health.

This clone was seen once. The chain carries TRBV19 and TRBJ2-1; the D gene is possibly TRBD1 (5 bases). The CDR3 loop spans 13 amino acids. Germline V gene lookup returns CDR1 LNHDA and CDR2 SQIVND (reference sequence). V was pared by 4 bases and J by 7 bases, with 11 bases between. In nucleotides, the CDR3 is TGTGCCAGTAGTAAGCAGGGTCTGAATGAGCAGTTCTTC. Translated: CASSKQGLNEQFF.

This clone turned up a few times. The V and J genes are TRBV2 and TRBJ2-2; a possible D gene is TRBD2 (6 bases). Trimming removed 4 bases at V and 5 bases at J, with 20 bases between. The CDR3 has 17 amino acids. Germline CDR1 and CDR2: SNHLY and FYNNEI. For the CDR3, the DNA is TGTGCCAGCAGTGTACTCCGGGACTTGGCGGTTACCGGGGAGCTGTTTTTT. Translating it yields CASSVLRDLAVTGELFF.

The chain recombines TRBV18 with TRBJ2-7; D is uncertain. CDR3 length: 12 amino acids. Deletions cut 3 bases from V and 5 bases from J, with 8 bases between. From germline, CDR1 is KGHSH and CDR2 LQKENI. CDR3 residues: CASSPGRNEQYF. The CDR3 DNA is TGTGCCAGCTCACCGGGCCGAAACGAGCAGTACTTC. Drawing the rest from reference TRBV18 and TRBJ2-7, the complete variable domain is NAGVMQNPRHLVRRRGQEARLRCSPMKGHSHVYWYRQLPEEGLKFMVYLQKENIIDESGMPKERFSAEFPKEGPSILRIQQVVRGDSAAYFCASSPGRNEQYFGPGTRLTVT.

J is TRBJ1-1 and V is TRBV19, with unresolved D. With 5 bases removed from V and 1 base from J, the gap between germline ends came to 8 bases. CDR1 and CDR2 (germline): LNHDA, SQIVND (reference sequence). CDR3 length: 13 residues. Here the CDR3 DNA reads TGTGCCAGTAGTTTGGGCCAGAACACTGAAGCTTTCTTT. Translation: CASSLGQNTEAFF. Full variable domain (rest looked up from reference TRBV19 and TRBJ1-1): DGGITQSPKYLFRKEGQNVTLSCEQNLNHDAMYWYRQDPGQGLRLIYYSQIVNDFQKGDIAEGYSVSREKKESFPLTVTSAQKNPTAFYLCASSLGQNTEAFFGQGTRLTVV.

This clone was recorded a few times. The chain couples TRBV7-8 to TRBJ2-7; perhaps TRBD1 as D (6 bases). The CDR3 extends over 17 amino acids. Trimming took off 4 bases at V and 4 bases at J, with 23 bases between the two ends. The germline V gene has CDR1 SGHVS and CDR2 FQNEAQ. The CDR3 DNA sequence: TGTGCCAGCAGCTCCTTTTTCACAGGGACCTCAAGATACGAGCAGTACTTC. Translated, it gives CASSSFFTGTSRYEQYF. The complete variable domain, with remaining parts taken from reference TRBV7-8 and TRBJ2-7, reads GAGVSQSPRYKVAKRGQDVALRCDPISGHVSLFWYQQALGQGPEFLTYFQNEAQLDKSGLPSDRFFAERPEGSVSTLKIQRTQQEDSAVYLCASSSFFTGTSRYEQYFGPGTRLTVT.

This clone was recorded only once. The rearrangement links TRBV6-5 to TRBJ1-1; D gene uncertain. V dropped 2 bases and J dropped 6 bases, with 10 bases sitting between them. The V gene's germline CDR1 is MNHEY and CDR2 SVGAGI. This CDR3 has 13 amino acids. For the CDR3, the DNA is TGTGCCAGCAGTTACGGGCCGACATCTGAAGCTTTCTTT. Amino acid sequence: CASSYGPTSEAFF.

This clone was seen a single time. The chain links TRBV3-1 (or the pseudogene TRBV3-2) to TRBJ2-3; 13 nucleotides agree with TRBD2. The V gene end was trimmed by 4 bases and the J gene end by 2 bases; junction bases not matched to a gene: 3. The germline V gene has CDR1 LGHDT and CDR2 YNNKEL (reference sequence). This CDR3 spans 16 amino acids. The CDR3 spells CASSPGLAGATDTQYF. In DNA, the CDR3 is TGTGCCAGCAGCCCCGGACTAGCGGGAGCCACAGATACGCAGTATTTT.